This entry describes one TCR beta chain. Its antigen is currently unknown. These data originate in a study of shared clonotypes between healthy human individuals. Study-level background: For every donor, three CD4 naive, three CD4 memory, two CD8 naive and one CD8 memory plates were used.

Naive-designated CD8 cells lacked CD45RO, were positively enriched for CCR7, and omitted terminally differentiated effector memory CD45RA+ cells. Germline V gene lookup returns CDR1 WNHNN and CDR2 SYGVQD (reference sequence). This CDR3 has 15 residues. Source study methods: ImmunoSEQ junction-only sequences lacked quality scores, so their filtering differed. Sequencing used immunoSEQ multiplex PCR; TCRdb keeps in-frame clones, though not all of them. V and J calls and clone size are copied from that table; D and trimming were computed from the DNA. Among about 2.1 million clones listed, around 95% were seen once. General observations from the study: Clonotypes which were not shared had lower generation probabilities than clonotypes that all four donors shared.

Specimen: naive CD8+ T cells from PBMCs. The chain carries TRBV10-1 and TRBJ2-7, with 11 bases that match TRBD1. This TCR was recovered from a man aged 18 to 29 in good health. Some clones in this sample may be carry-over from other donors' samples. CDR3 region: CASGEGQGVPYEQYF. The CDR3 DNA reads as TGCGCTAGCGGAGAGGGACAGGGGGTTCCCTACGAGCAGTACTTC.